The T cell receptor (beta chain) described here comes from a study of T cells in Graves' hyperthyroidism and ophthalmopathy. Across the study: Pretreatment peripheral blood was obtained at initial diagnosis.

This CDR3 spans 13 amino acids. V was clipped by 0 bases and J by 7 bases, with 7 bases between them. Germline V gene lookup returns CDR1 MNHNY and CDR2 SVGAGI (reference sequence). Amplified TCR beta CDR3 regions derived from RNA transcripts. In the first-round RT-PCR of the TCR CDR3, the HTBI primer set was used. In TCRdb, the multiplex PCR reads were re-called with MiXCR into one record per CDR3 protein. The data show around 600,000 distinct CDR3 sequences, around 13% seen once. The table lists this clonotype with many counts. Exclusion of patients followed from uncontrolled infection, other autoimmune disease, pregnancy or lactation.

The material sequenced was blood. This sequence was found in a woman aged 50 to 60 with Graves' ophthalmopathy. V usage is TRBV6-6 and J usage is TRBJ1-5; weak D call: TRBD1 (5 bases). CDR3 bases: TGTGCCAGCAGTTACTCGTGGGGCCAGCCCCAGCATTTT. Translating gives CASSYSWGQPQHF.